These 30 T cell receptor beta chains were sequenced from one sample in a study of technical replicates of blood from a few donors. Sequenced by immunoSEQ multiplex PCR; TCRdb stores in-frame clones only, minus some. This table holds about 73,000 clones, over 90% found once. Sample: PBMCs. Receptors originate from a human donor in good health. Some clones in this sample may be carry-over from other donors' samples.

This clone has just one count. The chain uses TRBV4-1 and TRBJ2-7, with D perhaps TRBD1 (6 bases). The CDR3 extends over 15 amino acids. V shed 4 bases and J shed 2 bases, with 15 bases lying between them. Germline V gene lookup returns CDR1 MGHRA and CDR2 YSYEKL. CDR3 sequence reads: CASSPPQGMTYEQYF. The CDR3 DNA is TGCGCCAGCAGCCCCCCCCAGGGGATGACCTACGAGCAGTACTTC.

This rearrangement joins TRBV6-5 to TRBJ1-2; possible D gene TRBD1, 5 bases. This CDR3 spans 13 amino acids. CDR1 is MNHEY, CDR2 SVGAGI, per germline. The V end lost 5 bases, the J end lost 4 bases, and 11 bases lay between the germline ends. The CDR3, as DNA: TGTGCCAGCAGTCCAGGACAAACCTATGGCTACACCTTC. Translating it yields CASSPGQTYGYTF.

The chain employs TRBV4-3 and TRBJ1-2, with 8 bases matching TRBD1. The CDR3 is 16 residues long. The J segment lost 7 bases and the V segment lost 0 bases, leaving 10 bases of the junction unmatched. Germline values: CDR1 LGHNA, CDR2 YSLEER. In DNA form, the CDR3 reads TGCGCCAGCAGCCAAGATAGGCAGGGGGCGGGCGTTGGCTACACCTTC. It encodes CASSQDRQGAGVGYTF.

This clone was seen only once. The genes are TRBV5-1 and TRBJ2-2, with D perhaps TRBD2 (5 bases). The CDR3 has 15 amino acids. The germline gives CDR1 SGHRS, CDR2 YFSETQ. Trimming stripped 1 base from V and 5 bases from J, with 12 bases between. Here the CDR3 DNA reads TGCGCCAGCAGCTTGATGGTCGGAGGAACCGGGGAGCTGTTTTTT. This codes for CASSLMVGGTGELFF.

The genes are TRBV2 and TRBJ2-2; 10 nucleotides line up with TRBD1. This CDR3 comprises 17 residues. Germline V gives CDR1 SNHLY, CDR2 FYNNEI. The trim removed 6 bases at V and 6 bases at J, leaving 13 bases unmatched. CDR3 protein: CASRPGQGYPRAGELFF. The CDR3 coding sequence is TGTGCCAGCAGGCCGGGACAGGGGTATCCGAGGGCCGGGGAGCTGTTTTTT.

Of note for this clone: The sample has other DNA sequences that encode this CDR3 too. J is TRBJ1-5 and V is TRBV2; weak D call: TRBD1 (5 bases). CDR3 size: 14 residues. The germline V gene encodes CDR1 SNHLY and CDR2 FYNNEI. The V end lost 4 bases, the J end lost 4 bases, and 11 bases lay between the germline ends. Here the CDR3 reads CASSGTGGNQPQHF. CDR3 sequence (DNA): TGTGCCAGCAGTGGGACGGGGGGAAATCAGCCCCAGCATTTT.

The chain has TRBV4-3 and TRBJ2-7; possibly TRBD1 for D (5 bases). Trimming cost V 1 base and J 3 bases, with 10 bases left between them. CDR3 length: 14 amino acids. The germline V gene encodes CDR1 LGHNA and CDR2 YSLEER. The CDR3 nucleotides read TGCGCCAGCAGCCAAGGACTGGACAACTACGAGCAGTACTTC. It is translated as CASSQGLDNYEQYF.

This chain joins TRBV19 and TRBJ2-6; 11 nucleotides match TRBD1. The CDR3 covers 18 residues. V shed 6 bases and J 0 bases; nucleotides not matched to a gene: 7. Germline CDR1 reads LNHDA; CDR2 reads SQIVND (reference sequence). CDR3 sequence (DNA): TGTGCCAGTAGGGCCCGGGACAGGGGGAGCTCTGGGGCCAACGTCCTGACTTTC. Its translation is CASRARDRGSSGANVLTF. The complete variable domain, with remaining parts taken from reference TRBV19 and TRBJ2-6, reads DGGITQSPKYLFRKEGQNVTLSCEQNLNHDAMYWYRQDPGQGLRLIYYSQIVNDFQKGDIAEGYSVSREKKESFPLTVTSAQKNPTAFYLCASRARDRGSSGANVLTFGAGSRLTVL.

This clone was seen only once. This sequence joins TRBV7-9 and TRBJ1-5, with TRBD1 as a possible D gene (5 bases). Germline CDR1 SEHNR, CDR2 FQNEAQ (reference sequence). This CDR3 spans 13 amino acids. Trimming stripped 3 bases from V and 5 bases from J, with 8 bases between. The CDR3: CASSLGPDQPQHF. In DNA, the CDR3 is TGTGCCAGCAGCTTGGGGCCCGATCAGCCCCAGCATTTT.

The CDR3 DNA is TGTGCCAGCAGACCGGGATCAACTAATGAAAAACTGTTTTTT. Its protein product is CASRPGSTNEKLFF. The chain recombines TRBV6-5 with TRBJ1-4; D uncertain. The germline V gene has CDR1 MNHEY and CDR2 SVGAGI. This CDR3 has 14 residues. Trimming took 6 bases from V and 0 from J, leaving 8 bases between them.

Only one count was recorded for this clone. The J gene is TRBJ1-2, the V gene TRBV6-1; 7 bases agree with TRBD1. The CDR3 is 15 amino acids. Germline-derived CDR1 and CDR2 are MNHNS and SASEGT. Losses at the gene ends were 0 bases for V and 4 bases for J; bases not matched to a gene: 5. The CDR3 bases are TGTGCCAGCAGTGAAGCTACAGGGGCCCTCTATGGCTACACCTTC. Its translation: CASSEATGALYGYTF.

The DNA for the CDR3 is TGTGCCAGCAGCGCCGGACTAGCTAGTTCCAATGAGCAGTTCTTC. Translating gives CASSAGLASSNEQFF. The rearrangement uses TRBV7-3 and TRBJ2-1, with 8 bases fitting TRBD2. J was trimmed by 6 bases and V by 5 bases; bases with no gene match: 9. Germline CDR1 SGHTA, CDR2 FQGTGA. The CDR3 has 15 residues.

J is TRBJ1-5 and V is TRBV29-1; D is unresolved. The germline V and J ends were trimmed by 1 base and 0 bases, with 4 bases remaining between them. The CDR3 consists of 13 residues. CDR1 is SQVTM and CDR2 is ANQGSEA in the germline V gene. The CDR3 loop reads CSVEVNSNQPQHF. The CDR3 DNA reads TGCAGCGTTGAAGTCAATAGCAATCAGCCCCAGCATTTT.

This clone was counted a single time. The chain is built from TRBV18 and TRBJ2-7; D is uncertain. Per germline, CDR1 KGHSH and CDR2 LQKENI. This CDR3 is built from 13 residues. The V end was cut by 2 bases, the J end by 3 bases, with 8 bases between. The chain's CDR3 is CASSPNQYYEQYF. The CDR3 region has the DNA TGTGCCAGCTCACCAAACCAGTACTACGAGCAGTACTTC.

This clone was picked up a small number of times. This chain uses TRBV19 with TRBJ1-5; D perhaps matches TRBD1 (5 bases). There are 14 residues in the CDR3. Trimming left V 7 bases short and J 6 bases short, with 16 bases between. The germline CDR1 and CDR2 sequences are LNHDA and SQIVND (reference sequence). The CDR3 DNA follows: TGTGCCAGTACCATGGAGGGACGGTTTCAGCCCCAGCATTTT. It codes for CASTMEGRFQPQHF.

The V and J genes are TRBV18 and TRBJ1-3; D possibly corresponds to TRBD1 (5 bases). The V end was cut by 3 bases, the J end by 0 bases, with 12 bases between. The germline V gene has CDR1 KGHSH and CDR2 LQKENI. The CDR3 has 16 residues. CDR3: CASSPPGLRSGNTIYF. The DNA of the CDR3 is TGTGCCAGCTCACCGCCGGGACTCCGCTCTGGAAACACCATATATTTT.

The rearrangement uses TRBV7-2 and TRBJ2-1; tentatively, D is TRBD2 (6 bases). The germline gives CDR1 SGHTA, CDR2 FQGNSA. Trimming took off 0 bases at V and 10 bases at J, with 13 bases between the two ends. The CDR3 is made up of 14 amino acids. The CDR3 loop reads CASSLARQTREQFF. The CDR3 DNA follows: TGTGCCAGCAGCTTAGCCCGACAGACTAGGGAGCAGTTCTTC. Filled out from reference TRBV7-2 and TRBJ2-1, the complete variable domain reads GAGVSQSPSNKVTEKGKDVELRCDPISGHTALYWYRQSLGQGLEFLIYFQGNSAPDKSGLPSDRFSAERTGGSVSTLTIQRTQQEDSAVYLCASSLARQTREQFFGPGTRLTVL.

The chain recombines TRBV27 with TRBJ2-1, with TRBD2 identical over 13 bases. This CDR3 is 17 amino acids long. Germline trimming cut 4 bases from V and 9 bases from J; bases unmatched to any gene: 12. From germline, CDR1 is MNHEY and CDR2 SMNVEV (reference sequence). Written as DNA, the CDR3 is TGTGCCAGCAGTTCCAAACTAGCGGGGGGGCCTTGGGGTGAGCAGTTCTTC. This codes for CASSSKLAGGPWGEQFF.

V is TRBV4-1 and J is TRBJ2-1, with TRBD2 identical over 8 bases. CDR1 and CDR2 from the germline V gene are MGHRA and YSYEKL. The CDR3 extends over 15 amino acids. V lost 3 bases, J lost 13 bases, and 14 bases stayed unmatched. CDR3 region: CASSQGWGSGDAQFF. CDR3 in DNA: TGCGCCAGCAGCCAGGGATGGGGTAGCGGGGATGCTCAGTTCTTC.

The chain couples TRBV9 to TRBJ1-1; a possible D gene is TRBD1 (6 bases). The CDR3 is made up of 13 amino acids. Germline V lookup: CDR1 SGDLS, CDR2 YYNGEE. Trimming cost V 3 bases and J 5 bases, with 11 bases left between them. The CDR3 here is CASSELGATEAFF. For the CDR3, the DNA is TGTGCCAGCAGCGAACTGGGGGCTACTGAAGCTTTCTTT. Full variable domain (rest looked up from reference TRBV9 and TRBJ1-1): DSGVTQTPKHLITATGQRVTLRCSPRSGDLSVYWYQQSLDQGLQFLIQYYNGEERAKGNILERFSAQQFPDLHSELNLSSLELGDSALYFCASSELGATEAFFGQGTRLTVV.

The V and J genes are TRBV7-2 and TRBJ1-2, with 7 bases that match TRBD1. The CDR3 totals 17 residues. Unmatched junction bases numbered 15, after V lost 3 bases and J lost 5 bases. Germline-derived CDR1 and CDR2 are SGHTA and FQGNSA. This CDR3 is CASSFIYQAKGAYGYTF. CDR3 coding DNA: TGTGCCAGCAGCTTCATATACCAAGCTAAGGGGGCTTATGGCTACACCTTC. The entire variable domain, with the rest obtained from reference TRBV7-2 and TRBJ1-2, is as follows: GAGVSQSPSNKVTEKGKDVELRCDPISGHTALYWYRQSLGQGLEFLIYFQGNSAPDKSGLPSDRFSAERTGGSVSTLTIQRTQQEDSAVYLCASSFIYQAKGAYGYTFGSGTRLTVV.

CDR3 amino acids: CASSLLGQRGEQYF. CDR3 in DNA: TGTGCCAGCAGCTTATTGGGCCAAAGGGGCGAGCAGTACTTC. The rearrangement links TRBV7-2 to TRBJ2-7, with D possibly being TRBD1 (5 bases). The CDR3 runs to 14 residues. V was trimmed by 2 bases and J by 6 bases, leaving 14 bases between them. Germline CDR1 and CDR2: SGHTA and FQGNSA.

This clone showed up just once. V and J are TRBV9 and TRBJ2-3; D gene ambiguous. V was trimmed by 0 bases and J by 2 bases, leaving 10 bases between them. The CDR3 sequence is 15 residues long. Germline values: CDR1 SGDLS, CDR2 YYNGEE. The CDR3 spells CASSVDGFNTDTQYF. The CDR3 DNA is TGTGCCAGCAGCGTAGACGGGTTCAACACAGATACGCAGTATTTT.

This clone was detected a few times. The CDR3 loop is CASSRPGNGYTF. DNA of the CDR3: TGTGCCAGCAGCCGGCCGGGGAATGGCTACACCTTC. The gene calls are TRBV11-2 and TRBJ1-2; D is unclear. The CDR3 spans 12 residues. Deletions cut 5 bases from V and 6 bases from J, with 10 bases between. Germline-derived CDR1 and CDR2 are SGHAT and FQNNGV.

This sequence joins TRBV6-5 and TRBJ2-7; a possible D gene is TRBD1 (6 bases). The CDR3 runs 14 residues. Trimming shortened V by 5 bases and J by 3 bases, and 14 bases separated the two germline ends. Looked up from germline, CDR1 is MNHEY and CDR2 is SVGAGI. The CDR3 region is CASSDRDTHYEQYF. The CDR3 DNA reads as TGTGCCAGCAGTGACCGGGACACCCACTACGAGCAGTACTTC.

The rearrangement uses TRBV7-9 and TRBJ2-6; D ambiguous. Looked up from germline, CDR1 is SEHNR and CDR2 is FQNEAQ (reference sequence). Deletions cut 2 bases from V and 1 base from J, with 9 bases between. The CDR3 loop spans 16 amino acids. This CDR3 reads CASSLTPVSGANVLTF. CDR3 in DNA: TGTGCCAGCAGCTTAACCCCGGTTTCTGGGGCCAACGTCCTGACTTTC.

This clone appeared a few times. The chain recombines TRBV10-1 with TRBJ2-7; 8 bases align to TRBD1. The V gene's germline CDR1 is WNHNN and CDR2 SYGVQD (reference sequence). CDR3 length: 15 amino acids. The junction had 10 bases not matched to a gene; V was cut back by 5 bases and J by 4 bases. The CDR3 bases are TGCGCCAGCAGTACAAGACAGGGGCTATCATACGAGCAGTACTTC. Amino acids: CASSTRQGLSYEQYF.

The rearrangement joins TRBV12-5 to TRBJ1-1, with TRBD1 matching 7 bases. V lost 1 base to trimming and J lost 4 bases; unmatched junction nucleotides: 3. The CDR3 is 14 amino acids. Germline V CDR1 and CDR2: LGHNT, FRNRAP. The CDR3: CASGLEGAGTEAFF. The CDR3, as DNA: TGTGCTAGTGGTTTGGAGGGGGCTGGCACTGAAGCTTTCTTT. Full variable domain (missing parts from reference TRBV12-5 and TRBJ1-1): DARVTQTPRHKVTEMGQEVTMRCQPILGHNTVFWYRQTMMQGLELLAYFRNRAPLDDSGMPKDRFSAEMPDATLATLKIQPSEPRDSAVYFCASGLEGAGTEAFFGQGTRLTVV.

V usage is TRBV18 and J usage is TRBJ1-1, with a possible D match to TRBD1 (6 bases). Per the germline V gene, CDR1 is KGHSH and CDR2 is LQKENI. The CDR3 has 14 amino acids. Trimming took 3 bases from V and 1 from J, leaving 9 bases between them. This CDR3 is CASSPGQSNTEAFF. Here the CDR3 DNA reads TGTGCCAGCTCACCTGGACAGTCGAACACTGAAGCTTTCTTT.

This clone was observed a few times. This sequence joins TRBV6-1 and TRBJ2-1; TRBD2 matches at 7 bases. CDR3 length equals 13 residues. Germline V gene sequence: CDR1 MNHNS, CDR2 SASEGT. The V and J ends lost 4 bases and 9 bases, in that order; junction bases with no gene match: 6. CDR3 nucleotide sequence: TGTGCCAGCAGTGGGGGAGGGCTTGGTGAGCAGTTCTTC. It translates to CASSGGGLGEQFF.